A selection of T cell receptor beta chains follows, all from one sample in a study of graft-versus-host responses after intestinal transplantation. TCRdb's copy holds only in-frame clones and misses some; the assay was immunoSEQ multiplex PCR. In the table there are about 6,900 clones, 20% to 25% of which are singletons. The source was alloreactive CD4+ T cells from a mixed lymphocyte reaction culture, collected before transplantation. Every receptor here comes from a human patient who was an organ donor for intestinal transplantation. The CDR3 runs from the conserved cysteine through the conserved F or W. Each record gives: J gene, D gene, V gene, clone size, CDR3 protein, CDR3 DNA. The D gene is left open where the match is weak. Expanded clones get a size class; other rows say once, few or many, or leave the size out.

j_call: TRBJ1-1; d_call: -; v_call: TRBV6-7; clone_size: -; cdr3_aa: CASSYLVEVVDTEAFF; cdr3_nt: TGTGCCAGCAGTTACCTCGTCGAGGTGGTGGACACTGAAGCTTTCTTT
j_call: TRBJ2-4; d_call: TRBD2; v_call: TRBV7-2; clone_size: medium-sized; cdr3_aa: CASSPRGLAGRGAKNIQYF; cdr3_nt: TGTGCCAGCAGCCCCCGGGGACTAGCGGGGCGGGGGGCCAAAAACATTCAGTACTTC
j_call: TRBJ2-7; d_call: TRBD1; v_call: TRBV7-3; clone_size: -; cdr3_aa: CASSPISGTGLHEQYF; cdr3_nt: TGTGCCAGCAGCCCAATCTCCGGGACAGGGTTACACGAGCAGTACTTC
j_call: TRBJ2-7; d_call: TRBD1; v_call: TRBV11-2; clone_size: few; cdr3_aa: CASTRDRGLYEQYF; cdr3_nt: TGTGCCAGCACCCGGGACAGGGGGCTCTACGAGCAGTACTTC
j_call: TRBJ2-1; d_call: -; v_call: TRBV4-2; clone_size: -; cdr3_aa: CASSLYRAVTYNEQFF; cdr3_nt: TGTGCCAGCAGCTTGTATCGGGCAGTTACCTACAATGAGCAGTTCTTC
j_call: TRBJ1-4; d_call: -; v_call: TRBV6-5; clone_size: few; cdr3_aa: CASRRGWDRKTVF; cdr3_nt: TGTGCCAGCAGAAGGGGCTGGGATCGGAAAACTGTTTTT
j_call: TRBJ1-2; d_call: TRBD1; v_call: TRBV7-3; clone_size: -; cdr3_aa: CASSFNFVDRGYGYTF; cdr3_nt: TGTGCCAGCAGCTTTAATTTCGTGGACAGGGGCTATGGCTACACCTTC
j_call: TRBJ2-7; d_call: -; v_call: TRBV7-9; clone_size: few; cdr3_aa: CASSQGLSYEQYF; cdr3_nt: TGCGCCAGCAGCCAAGGACTTTCCTACGAGCAGTACTTC
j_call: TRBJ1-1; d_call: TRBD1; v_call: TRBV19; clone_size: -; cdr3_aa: CASSTGQGLYTEAFF; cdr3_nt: TGTGCCAGTAGTACCGGACAGGGGTTGTACACTGAAGCTTTCTTT
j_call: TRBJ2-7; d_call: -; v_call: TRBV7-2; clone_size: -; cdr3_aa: CASSFKGDYEQYF; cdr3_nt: TGTGCCAGCAGCTTTAAGGGAGACTACGAGCAGTACTTC
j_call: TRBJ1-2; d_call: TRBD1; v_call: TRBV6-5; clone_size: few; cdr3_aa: CASRRTGGDGYTF; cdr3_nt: TGTGCCAGCAGGAGGACAGGGGGCGATGGCTACACCTTC
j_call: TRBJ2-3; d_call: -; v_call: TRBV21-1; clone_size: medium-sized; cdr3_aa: CASSKAQRRPLSPLICTDTQYF; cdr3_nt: TGTGCCAGCAGCAAAGCCCAAAGGAGGCCCCTAAGCCCCCTCATATGCACAGATACGCAGTATTTT
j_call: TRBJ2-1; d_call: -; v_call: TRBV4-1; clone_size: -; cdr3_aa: CASSQDQGLGRGYNEQFF; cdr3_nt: TGCGCCAGCAGCCAAGATCAAGGCCTAGGGCGGGGCTACAATGAGCAGTTCTTC
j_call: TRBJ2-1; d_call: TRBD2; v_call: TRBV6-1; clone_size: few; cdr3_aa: CASMPAGGYNEQFF; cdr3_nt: TGTGCCAGCATGCCAGCGGGAGGATACAATGAGCAGTTCTTC
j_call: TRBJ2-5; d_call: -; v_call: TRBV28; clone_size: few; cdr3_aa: CASSLLAGAETQYF; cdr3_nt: TGTGCCAGCAGTTTATTGGCCGGGGCGGAGACCCAGTACTTC
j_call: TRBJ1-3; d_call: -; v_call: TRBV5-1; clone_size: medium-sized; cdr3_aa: CASSLYGEGSGNTIYF; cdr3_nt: TGCGCCAGCAGCTTGTATGGTGAGGGGTCCGGAAACACCATATATTTT
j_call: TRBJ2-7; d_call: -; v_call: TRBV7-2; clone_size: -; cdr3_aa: CASSLSYEQYF; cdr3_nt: TGTGCCAGCAGCTTATCCTACGAGCAGTACTTC
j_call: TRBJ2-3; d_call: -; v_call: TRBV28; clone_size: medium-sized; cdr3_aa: CASSLLRVGTDTQYF; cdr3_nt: TGTGCCAGCAGTTTACTGCGGGTGGGTACAGATACGCAGTATTTT
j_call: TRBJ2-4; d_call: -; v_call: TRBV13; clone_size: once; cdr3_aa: CASSPLGQAKNIQYF; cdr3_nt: TGTGCCAGCAGCCCCTTAGGGCAAGCTAAAAACATTCAGTACTTC
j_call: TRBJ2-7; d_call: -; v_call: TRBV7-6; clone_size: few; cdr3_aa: CASSSPRQATYEQYF; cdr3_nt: TGTGCCAGCAGCAGCCCCCGACAGGCCACCTACGAGCAGTACTTC
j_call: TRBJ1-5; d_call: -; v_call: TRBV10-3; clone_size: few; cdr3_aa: CASSYSTGISNQPQHF; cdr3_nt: TGTGCCAGCAGTTACTCGACGGGCATTAGCAATCAGCCCCAGCATTTT
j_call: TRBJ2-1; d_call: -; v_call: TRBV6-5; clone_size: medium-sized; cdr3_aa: CASSSPRGLIYNEQFF; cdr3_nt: TGTGCCAGCAGTTCGCCTAGGGGGTTGATCTACAATGAGCAGTTCTTC
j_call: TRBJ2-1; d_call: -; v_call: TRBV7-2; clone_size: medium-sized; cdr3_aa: CASSLLARYNEQFF; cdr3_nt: TGTGCCAGCAGCTTACTAGCGCGCTACAATGAGCAGTTCTTC
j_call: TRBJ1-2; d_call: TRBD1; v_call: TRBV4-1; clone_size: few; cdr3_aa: CASSPTGQAANYGYTF; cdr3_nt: TGCGCCAGCAGCCCCACCGGACAGGCGGCTAACTATGGCTACACCTTC
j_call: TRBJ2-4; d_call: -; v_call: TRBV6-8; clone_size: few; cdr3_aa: CASRPLAKNIQYF; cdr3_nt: TGTGCCAGCCGGCCGTTAGCCAAAAACATTCAGTACTTC
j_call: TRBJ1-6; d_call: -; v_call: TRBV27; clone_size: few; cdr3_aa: CASSPRQVFNSPLHF; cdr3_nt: TGTGCCAGCAGTCCCCGACAGGTTTTTAATTCACCCCTCCACTTT
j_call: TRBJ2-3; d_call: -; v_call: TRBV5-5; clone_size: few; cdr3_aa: CASSLSPNRVGDTQYF; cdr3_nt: TGTGCCAGCAGCTTGTCCCCTAACCGGGTCGGAGATACGCAGTATTTT
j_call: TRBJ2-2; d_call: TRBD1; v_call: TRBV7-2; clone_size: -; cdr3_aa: CASSPRDRGRWDTGELFF; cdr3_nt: TGTGCCAGCAGCCCCCGGGACAGGGGGCGTTGGGACACCGGGGAGCTGTTTTTT
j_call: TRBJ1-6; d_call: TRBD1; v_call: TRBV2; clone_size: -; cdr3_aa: CASSDNRGLKNSPLHF; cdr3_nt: TGTGCCAGCAGTGATAACAGGGGGTTGAAAAATTCACCCCTCCACTTT